This entry describes one T cell receptor beta chain. No antigen is known for it. Hyperthyroidism of Graves' type that showed no ophthalmopathy progression within 18 months was stable. Trimming left V 2 bases short and J 7 bases short, with 5 bases between. This CDR3 has 11 residues. The germline CDR1 and CDR2 sequences are SGHTA and FQGNSA. Amplification of TCR beta CDR3 regions was performed using RNA transcripts as template. Researchers ran a first-round RT-PCR on the TCR CDR3 using the HTBI primer set. A single record per CDR3 protein comes from TCRdb applying MiXCR to the multiplex PCR reads. The sample holds hundreds of thousands of distinct CDR3 sequences, around 39% seen once. These data are taken from a study of T cells in Graves' hyperthyroidism and ophthalmopathy. Findings and limits, study-wide: The majority of expanded thyroid clonotypes above 0.001 also appeared in blood.

The sample consisted of blood. This chain joins TRBV7-2 and TRBJ1-1; D uncertain. The sequence was collected from a young man with Graves' hyperthyroidism. Here the CDR3 DNA reads TGTGCCAGCAGCTTAATGGGTGAAGCTTTCTTT. Protein sequence: CASSLMGEAFF.